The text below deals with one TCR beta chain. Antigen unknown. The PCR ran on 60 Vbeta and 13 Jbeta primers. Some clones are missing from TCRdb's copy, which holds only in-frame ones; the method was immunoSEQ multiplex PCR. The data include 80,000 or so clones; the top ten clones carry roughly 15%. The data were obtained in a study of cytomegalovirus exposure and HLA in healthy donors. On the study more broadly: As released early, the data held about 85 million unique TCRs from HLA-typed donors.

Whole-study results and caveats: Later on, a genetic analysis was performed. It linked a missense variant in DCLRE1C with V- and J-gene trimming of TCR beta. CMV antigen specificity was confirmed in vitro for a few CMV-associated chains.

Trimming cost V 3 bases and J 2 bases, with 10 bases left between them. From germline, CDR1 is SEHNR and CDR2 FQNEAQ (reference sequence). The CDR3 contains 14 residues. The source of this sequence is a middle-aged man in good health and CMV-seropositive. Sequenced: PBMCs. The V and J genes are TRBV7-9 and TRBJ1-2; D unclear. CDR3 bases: TGTGCCAGCAGCTTCTTCGGGGAAAACTATGGCTACACCTTC. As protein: CASSFFGENYGYTF.